The 19 T cell receptor beta chains listed next were all sequenced from one sample in a study of blood T cell repertoires in COVID-19. Profiling relied on immunoSEQ multiplex PCR, and the TCRdb table lists in-frame clones only, not all of them. The table lists some 210,000 clones, roughly 81% of them singletons. The sample was peripheral blood. Receptors originate from a woman in her sixties or seventies with active or convalescent COVID-19.

J is TRBJ1-1 and V is TRBV5-4; 7 bases map to TRBD1. Losses at the gene ends were 0 bases for V and 8 bases for J; bases not matched to a gene: 7. The germline V gene encodes CDR1 SGHNT and CDR2 YYREEE (reference sequence). CDR3 size: 14 residues. This CDR3 reads CASSLEGAGMEAFF. The CDR3 nucleotides are TGTGCCAGCAGCTTGGAGGGGGCAGGGATGGAAGCTTTCTTT.

This sequence joins TRBV7-9 and TRBJ2-7, with 7 bases matching TRBD1. The CDR3 has 15 residues. Germline lookup yields CDR1 SEHNR and CDR2 FQNEAQ (reference sequence). The V and J ends lost 5 bases and 5 bases, in that order; junction bases with no gene match: 12. The CDR3 nucleotides read TGTGCCAGCAGCGACAGACAGGGACCCCTTGACGAGCAGTACTTC. Its protein is CASSDRQGPLDEQYF. Full variable domain (outside the CDR3, taken from reference TRBV7-9 and TRBJ2-7): DTGVSQNPRHKITKRGQNVTFRCDPISEHNRLYWYRQTLGQGPEFLTYFQNEAQLEKSRLLSDRFSAERPKGSFSTLEIQRTEQGDSAMYLCASSDRQGPLDEQYFGPGTRLTVT.

J is TRBJ2-1 and V is TRBV5-1; possibly TRBD1 for D (5 bases). The germline V gene has CDR1 SGHRS and CDR2 YFSETQ. The CDR3 extends over 16 amino acids. V shed 9 bases and J shed 0 bases, with 19 bases lying between them. The CDR3 nucleotides are TGCGCCACCACAGCTGGGGCGAAAAGCTCCTACAATGAGCAGTTCTTC. The encoded protein is CATTAGAKSSYNEQFF.

The V gene is TRBV7-2, the J gene TRBJ1-2; D perhaps matches TRBD1 (6 bases). The CDR3 sequence is 16 residues long. Trimming removed 2 bases from V and 4 bases from J, with 17 bases in between. The germline V gene has CDR1 SGHTA and CDR2 FQGNSA. CDR3 protein: CASSLSRQVGVYGYTF. In DNA form, the CDR3 reads TGTGCCAGCAGCTTATCAAGACAGGTGGGGGTCTATGGCTACACCTTC. Drawing the rest from reference TRBV7-2 and TRBJ1-2, the complete variable domain is GAGVSQSPSNKVTEKGKDVELRCDPISGHTALYWYRQSLGQGLEFLIYFQGNSAPDKSGLPSDRFSAERTGGSVSTLTIQRTQQEDSAVYLCASSLSRQVGVYGYTFGSGTRLTVV.

This chain links TRBV3-1 (or the pseudogene TRBV3-2) with TRBJ1-2, with a possible D match to TRBD1 (5 bases). V lost 2 bases and J lost 8, with 12 bases in between. From germline, CDR1 is LGHDT and CDR2 YNNKEL (reference sequence). This CDR3 is built from 13 residues. CDR3 loop: CASSQRGVDGYTF. CDR3 coding DNA: TGTGCCAGCAGCCAACGGGGGGTCGACGGCTACACCTTC.

The chain has TRBV5-5 and TRBJ2-7; possibly TRBD1 for D (6 bases). Per the germline V gene, CDR1 is SGHKS and CDR2 is YYEKEE (reference sequence). V lost 5 bases, J lost 0 bases, and 21 bases lay in between. CDR3 length equals 17 residues. CDR3 DNA: TGTGCCAGCAGTCTAGGGTCAGGGGCGAGTAGCTCCTACGAGCAGTACTTC. Its protein is CASSLGSGASSSYEQYF.

The sample holds a few counts of this clone. This chain connects TRBV5-1 to TRBJ2-1; D remains ambiguous. Per the germline V gene, CDR1 is SGHRS and CDR2 is YFSETQ. Trimming cost V 2 bases and J 12 bases, with 9 bases left between them. The CDR3 extends over 11 amino acids. CDR3 region: CASSFASWQFF. CDR3 nucleotide sequence: TGCGCCAGCAGCTTCGCGAGCTGGCAGTTCTTC.

V and J are TRBV6-6 and TRBJ1-3; 7 positions match TRBD1. The trim removed 8 bases at V and 4 bases at J, leaving 8 bases unmatched. Germline CDR1 reads MNHNY; CDR2 reads SVGAGI (reference sequence). This CDR3 is built from 14 residues. CDR3 sequence reads: CASGTGAGGNTIYF. For the CDR3, the DNA is TGTGCCAGCGGAACAGGGGCGGGAGGAAACACCATATATTTT.

The rearrangement links TRBV3-1 (or the pseudogene TRBV3-2) to TRBJ1-3; TRBD1 might be the D (6 bases). Germline values: CDR1 LGHDT, CDR2 YNNKEL (reference sequence). The CDR3 is 14 residues long. V was cut by 4 bases and J by 4 bases, with 11 bases left in between. Written as DNA, the CDR3 is TGTGCCAGCAGCCGTAGGGGGACAGGAAACACCATATATTTT. The encoded protein is CASSRRGTGNTIYF.

This chain uses TRBV6-4 with TRBJ2-1, with 7 bases matching TRBD2. CDR1 is MRHNA, CDR2 SNTAGT, per germline. Trimming cost V 5 bases and J 5 bases; bases outside gene matches: 12. CDR3 length equals 16 residues. The CDR3 region has the DNA TGTGCCAGCAGTATTGTGACTAGCCTAATTGACAATGAGCAGTTCTTC. Amino acids: CASSIVTSLIDNEQFF.

The CDR3 is CASSIGTLTYNEQFF. The CDR3 nucleotides read TGTGCCAGTTCGATCGGGACTCTAACCTACAATGAGCAGTTCTTC. The chain recombines TRBV7-2 with TRBJ2-1, with D perhaps matching TRBD2 (6 bases). V was shortened by 9 bases and J by 2 bases, with 17 bases between the two germline ends. Germline CDR1 reads SGHTA; CDR2 reads FQGNSA. The CDR3 runs to 15 residues.

This clone was picked up a small number of times. J is TRBJ2-1 and V is TRBV11-2, with TRBD1 identical over 8 bases. The V gene end was trimmed by 2 bases and the J gene end by 8 bases; junction bases not matched to a gene: 8. The CDR3 is made up of 15 amino acids. In germline, CDR1 is SGHAT, CDR2 FQNNGV. CDR3 loop: CASSLYQGAVDEQFF. CDR3 nucleotide sequence: TGTGCCAGCAGCTTATACCAGGGGGCGGTCGATGAGCAGTTCTTC.

V gene TRBV5-1 combines with J gene TRBJ2-7; tentatively, D is TRBD1 (5 bases). The germline V gene has CDR1 SGHRS and CDR2 YFSETQ. The CDR3 sequence is 13 residues long. V lost 6 bases and J lost 2, with 12 bases in between. CDR3 DNA: TGCGCCAGCACCATGGACACCACCTACGAGCAGTACTTC. Amino acid sequence: CASTMDTTYEQYF.

The chain carries TRBV5-1 and TRBJ2-7; no reliable D call. The CDR3 length is 13 residues. V lost 1 base, J lost 6 bases, and 11 bases lay in between. Looked up from germline, CDR1 is SGHRS and CDR2 is YFSETQ. The CDR3 coding sequence is TGCGCCAGCAGCTTGATCTCTACCCTCGAGCAGTACTTC. As protein: CASSLISTLEQYF.

The gene calls are TRBV4-2 and TRBJ1-1; D might be TRBD1 (6 bases). V shed 0 bases and J shed 2 bases, with 13 bases lying between them. Germline CDR1 LGHNA, CDR2 YNFKEQ. CDR3 length equals 16 residues. The CDR3 here is CASSQDPRTVNTEAFF. CDR3 nucleotide sequence: TGTGCCAGCAGCCAAGACCCTCGGACAGTCAACACTGAAGCTTTCTTT.

V is TRBV18 and J is TRBJ1-1; no reliable D call. CDR3 length: 14 residues. V dropped 4 bases and J dropped 1 base, with 10 bases sitting between them. The germline CDR1 and CDR2 sequences are KGHSH and LQKENI. CDR3 amino acids: CASSRDAGNTEAFF. The DNA for the CDR3 is TGTGCCAGCTCACGAGACGCGGGGAACACTGAAGCTTTCTTT.

This clone was seen repeatedly, ten times or more. The gene calls are TRBV12-5 and TRBJ2-3; 11 nucleotides match TRBD2. From germline, CDR1 is LGHNT and CDR2 FRNRAP. The CDR3 sequence is 17 residues long. V dropped 5 bases and J dropped 0; count of bases not matched to a gene: 7. DNA for the CDR3: TGTGCTAGTGGTCCCCGGCCTAGCGGGAGGAGCACAGATACGCAGTATTTT. This translates into CASGPRPSGRSTDTQYF.

This chain joins TRBV28 and TRBJ2-7; 9 nucleotides agree with TRBD1. The CDR3 length is 14 residues. With V trimmed by 10 bases and J by 3 bases, 10 bases remained unmatched. Germline V gene data show CDR1 as MDHEN and CDR2 as SYDVKM. The CDR3: CATWTGAFGYEQYF. CDR3 DNA sequence: TGTGCCACCTGGACAGGGGCTTTCGGCTACGAGCAGTACTTC.

V usage is TRBV7-9 and J usage is TRBJ2-4; 12 nucleotides match TRBD1. The CDR3 runs 15 residues. Germline CDR1 is SEHNR and CDR2 is FQNEAQ (reference sequence). The V and J ends lost 8 bases and 8 bases, in that order; junction bases with no gene match: 10. The CDR3 sequence is CASGVGQGAVDIQYF. In DNA form, the CDR3 reads TGTGCCAGCGGGGTGGGACAGGGGGCTGTGGACATTCAGTACTTC.